This T cell receptor (beta chain) was sequenced during a study of control samples from healthy donors and cancer patients. Method: immunoSEQ multiplex PCR; TCRdb's copy keeps in-frame clones and lacks some. The sample lists around 120,000 clones, around 93% occurring once. J gave up 4 bases and V 5 bases, and 6 bases lay outside the gene matches. The CDR3 totals 14 residues. CDR1 and CDR2 (germline): SGHTA, FQGNSA. The chain employs TRBV7-2 and TRBJ1-1; 8 nucleotides match TRBD1. Material for sequencing was PBMCs. The TCR sequence derives from a man in his fifties with head and neck cancer. CDR3 amino acids: CASSPRTGSTEAFF. CDR3 DNA: TGTGCCAGCAGCCCTAGGACAGGGAGCACTGAAGCTTTCTTT.